One TCR beta chain is described in this entry. Antigen specificity is unknown. The sample is drawn from a study of T cell repertoires in cytomegalovirus infection. At the level of the study: Peptides in the study included HLA-C-restricted and HLA-B-restricted CMV epitopes. Public TCR beta signatures were indicative of both CMV infection and a matching HLA type.

The CDR3 runs to 17 residues. CDR1 is SEHNR and CDR2 is FQNEAQ in the germline V gene (reference sequence). The germline V and J ends were trimmed by 2 bases and 1 base, with 17 bases remaining between them. Overall study findings and caveats: The study identified carriers of CMV plus the relevant HLA from cumulative public TCR beta family frequency. Clonotype analysis showed dominance of the ex vivo response by HLA-C-restricted CMV-specific TCR beta clonotypes.

One entry per CDR3 protein results from TCRdb running MiXCR on the reads. The sample has about 51,000 distinct CDR3 sequences; 15% to 25% are singletons. The TCR originated in a human donor in good health (CMV status not recorded). Some clones in this sample may be carry-over from other donors' samples. The V and J genes are TRBV7-9 and TRBJ1-1; a possible D gene is TRBD1 (5 bases). The starting material was CD8+ T cells from cultured PBMCs, obtained from culture after CMV antigen stimulation. The CDR3 is CASSLSRGLRGNTEAFF. CDR3 bases: TGTGCCAGCAGCTTATCAAGGGGTTTGCGCGGGAACACTGAAGCTTTCTTT.